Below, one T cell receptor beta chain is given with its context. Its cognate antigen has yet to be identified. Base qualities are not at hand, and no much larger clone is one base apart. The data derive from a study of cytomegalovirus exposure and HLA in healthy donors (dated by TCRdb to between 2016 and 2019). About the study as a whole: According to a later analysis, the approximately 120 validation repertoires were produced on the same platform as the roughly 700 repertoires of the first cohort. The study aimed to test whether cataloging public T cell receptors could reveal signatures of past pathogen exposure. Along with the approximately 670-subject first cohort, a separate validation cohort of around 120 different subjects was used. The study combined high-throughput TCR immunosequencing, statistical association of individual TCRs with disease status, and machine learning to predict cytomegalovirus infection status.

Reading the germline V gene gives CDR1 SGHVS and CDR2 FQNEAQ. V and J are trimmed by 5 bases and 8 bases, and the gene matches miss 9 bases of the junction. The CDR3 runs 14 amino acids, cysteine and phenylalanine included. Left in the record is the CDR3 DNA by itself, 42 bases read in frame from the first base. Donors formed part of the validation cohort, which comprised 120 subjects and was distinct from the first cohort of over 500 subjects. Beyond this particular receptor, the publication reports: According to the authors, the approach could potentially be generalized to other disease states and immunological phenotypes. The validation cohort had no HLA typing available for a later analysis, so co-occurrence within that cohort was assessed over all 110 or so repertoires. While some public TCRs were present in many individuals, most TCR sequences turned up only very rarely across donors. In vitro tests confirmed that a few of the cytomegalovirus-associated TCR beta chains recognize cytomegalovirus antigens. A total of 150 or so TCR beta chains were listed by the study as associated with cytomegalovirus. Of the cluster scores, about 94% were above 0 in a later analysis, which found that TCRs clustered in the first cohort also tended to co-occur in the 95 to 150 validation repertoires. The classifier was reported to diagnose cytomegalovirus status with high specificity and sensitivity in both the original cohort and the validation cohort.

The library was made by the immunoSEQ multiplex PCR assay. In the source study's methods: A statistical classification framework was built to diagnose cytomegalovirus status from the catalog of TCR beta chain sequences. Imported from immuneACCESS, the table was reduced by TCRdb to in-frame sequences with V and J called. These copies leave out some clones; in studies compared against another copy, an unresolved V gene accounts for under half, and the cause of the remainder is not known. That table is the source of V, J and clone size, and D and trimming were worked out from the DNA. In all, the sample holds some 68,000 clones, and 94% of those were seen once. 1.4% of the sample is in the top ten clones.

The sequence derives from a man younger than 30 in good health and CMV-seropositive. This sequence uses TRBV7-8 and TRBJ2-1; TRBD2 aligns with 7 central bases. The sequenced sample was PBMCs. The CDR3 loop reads CASSARLASHEQFF. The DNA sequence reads TGTGCCAGCAGCGCCCGACTAGCAAGCCATGAGCAGTTCTTC.